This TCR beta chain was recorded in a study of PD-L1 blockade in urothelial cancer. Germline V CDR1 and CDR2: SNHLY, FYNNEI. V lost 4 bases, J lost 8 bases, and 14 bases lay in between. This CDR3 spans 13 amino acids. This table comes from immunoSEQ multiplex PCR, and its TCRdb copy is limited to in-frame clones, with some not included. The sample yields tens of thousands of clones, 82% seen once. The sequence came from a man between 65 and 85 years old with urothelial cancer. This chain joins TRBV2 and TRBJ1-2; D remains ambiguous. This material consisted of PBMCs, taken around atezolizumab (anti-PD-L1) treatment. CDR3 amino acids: CASSGETPEGYTF. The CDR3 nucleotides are TGTGCCAGCAGTGGGGAGACTCCTGAGGGCTACACCTTC.